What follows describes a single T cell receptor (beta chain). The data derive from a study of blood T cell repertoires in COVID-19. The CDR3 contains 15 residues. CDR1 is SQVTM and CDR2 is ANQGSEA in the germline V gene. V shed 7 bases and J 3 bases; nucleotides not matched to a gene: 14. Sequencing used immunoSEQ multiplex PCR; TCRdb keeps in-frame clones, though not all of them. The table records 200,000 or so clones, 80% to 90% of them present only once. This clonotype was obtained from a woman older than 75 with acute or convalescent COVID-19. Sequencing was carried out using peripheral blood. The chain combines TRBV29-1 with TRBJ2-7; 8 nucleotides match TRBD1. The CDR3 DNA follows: TGCAGCGCTCTCTGGACGGACAGGGCACACTACGAGCAGTACTTC. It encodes CSALWTDRAHYEQYF.